This T cell receptor (beta chain) was recorded in a study of cytotoxic CD8 clonotypes in ibrutinib-treated CLL. Turning to the study itself: Responses: approximately 25 partial, 2 complete; after median about 70 months, about 14 stayed remitted, 12 progressed. Response material was collected after a median 12 months of treatment, range 6 to 36.

V trimming: 6 bases; J trimming: 7 bases; junction bases outside the gene matches: 3. From germline, CDR1 is SQVTM and CDR2 ANQGSEA. This CDR3 is built from 12 residues. Roughly 2 micrograms of genomic DNA, which was extracted from cryopreserved PBMCs, served as the material used for the TCR beta libraries. About this clone itself: The antigen remains unidentified.

Profiled with immunoSEQ multiplex PCR; TCRdb holds only in-frame clones, not every one. The sample lists more than 200,000 clones; under 80% were seen once. Points from the study as a whole: Public clonotypes were seen rarely and were contracted or stable on treatment.

Here the sequenced sample was PBMCs, taken after 24 months of ibrutinib treatment. The rearrangement links TRBV29-1 to TRBJ2-2, with TRBD1 matching 9 bases. The clonotype comes from a human donor with chronic lymphocytic leukemia. CDR3 DNA: TGCAGCGTCACGACAGGGGGCGGGGAGCTGTTTTTT. Protein sequence: CSVTTGGGELFF.